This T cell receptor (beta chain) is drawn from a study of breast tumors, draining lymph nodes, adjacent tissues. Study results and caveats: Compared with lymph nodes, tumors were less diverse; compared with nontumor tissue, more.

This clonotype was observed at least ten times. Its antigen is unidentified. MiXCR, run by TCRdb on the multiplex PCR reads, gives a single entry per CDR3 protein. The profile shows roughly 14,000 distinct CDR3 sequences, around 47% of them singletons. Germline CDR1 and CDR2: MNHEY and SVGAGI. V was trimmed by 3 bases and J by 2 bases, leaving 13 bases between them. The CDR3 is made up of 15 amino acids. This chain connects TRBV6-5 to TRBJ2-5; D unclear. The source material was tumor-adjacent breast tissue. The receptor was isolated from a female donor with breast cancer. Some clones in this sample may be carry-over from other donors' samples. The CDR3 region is CASSYQRGLQETQYF. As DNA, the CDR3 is TGTGCCAGCAGTTATCAAAGAGGCCTACAAGAGACCCAGTACTTC.